Sequencing of this TCR beta chain was carried out in a study of CXCR3-negative and CXCR3-positive naive CD8 T cells. Across the study: Collectively, the libraries yielded about 140 million TRB reads in total, at about 1.5 +/- 0.3 million per library. Study results and limitations: TRB CDR3s were more hydrophobic in CXCR3-positive than in CXCR3-negative naive cells.

All TRB cDNA libraries came from 5' RACE performed with UMI labels. TCRdb reanalyzed the 5' RACE reads and collapses them to one entry per CDR3 protein, without DNA. In all, the sample yields tens of thousands of distinct CDR3 sequences. The CDR3 loop spans 15 amino acids. Germline V gene data show CDR1 as SGDLS and CDR2 as YYNGEE. Of note for this clonotype: The antigen is unknown.

The source of this sequence is a human donor in good health. Some clones in this sample may be carry-over from other donors' samples. V and J are TRBV9 and TRBJ2-3; TCRdb's D call, TRBD1, is unchecked because there is no DNA. The sample consisted of naive CXCR3+ CD8+ T cells from blood. Documented subset: CD45RO-CCR7+CD27+CD95- naive CD8+ T cells expressing CXCR3 (TNR3+). The CDR3 here is CASSPRGLNTDTQYF.